Listed below are T cell receptor beta chains from one sample, sequenced in a study of shared clonotypes between healthy human individuals. Clones were read by immunoSEQ multiplex PCR, and TCRdb kept only the in-frame ones, dropping some. This table holds some 1,900,000 clones, approximately 95% found once. The sample taken for sequencing was naive CD8+ T cells sorted from blood. All receptors come from a man between 18 and 29 years old in good health. Both conserved end residues are part of each CDR3. The D gene is left open where the match is weak. Size values are once, few and many counts, or a class for expanded clones, and some rows have none.

j_call clone_size v_call d_call cdr3_nt cdr3_aa
TRBJ2-7 once TRBV5-1 . TGCGCCAGCAGCTTGGCCGGGAGTCCTGGGCAGTACTTC CASSLAGSPGQYF
TRBJ2-7 . TRBV28 . TGTGCCAGCAGCTCCAGGGACCGCGGGTACGAGCAGTACTTC CASSSRDRGYEQYF
TRBJ2-4 . TRBV5-6 . TGTGCCAGCACCTTGGCCCAGTACTTC CASTLAQYF
TRBJ1-2 . TRBV13 TRBD1 TGTGCCAGCGCCGACAGGGCGAACTATGGCTACACCTTC CASADRANYGYTF
TRBJ2-3 . TRBV7-9 TRBD1 TGTGCCAGCAGCTTAGCGGACAGGGCCCCAGATACGCAGTATTTT CASSLADRAPDTQYF
TRBJ2-7 . TRBV4-1 TRBD2 TGCGCCAGCAGCCAAGATCACTTCGAGCGGGAGGGATACGAGCAGTACTTC CASSQDHFEREGYEQYF
TRBJ2-7 . TRBV6-5 TRBD2 TGTGCCAGCACGTCTGGACTAGCGGGAGGGGACGAGCAGTACTTC CASTSGLAGGDEQYF
TRBJ1-3 . TRBV14 . TGTGCCAGCAGCCAAGATGGGAGCTCTGGAAACACCATATATTTT CASSQDGSSGNTIYF
TRBJ2-7 . TRBV6-1 . TGTGCCAGCAGAACACCGGGTCCGCTGTCCTACGAGCAGTACTTC CASRTPGPLSYEQYF
TRBJ2-7 . TRBV5-8 . TGTGCCAGCAGCTTGGGCCCGGAAGGGATCTACGAGCAGTACTTC CASSLGPEGIYEQYF
TRBJ2-7 . TRBV7-6 TRBD1 TGTGCCAGCAGCGCAGAGGACGACAGGGGGGGCGAGCAGTACTTC CASSAEDDRGGEQYF
TRBJ1-6 . TRBV28 TRBD1 TGTGCCAGCAGTTTTAAACAGGGGATTTCACCCCTCCACTTT CASSFKQGISPLHF
TRBJ2-5 . TRBV7-2 TRBD2 TGTGCCAGCAGCTCCCCGGGGGGGGGAGAGACCCAGTACTTC CASSSPGGGETQYF
TRBJ1-1 few TRBV6-5 . TGTGCCAGCAGTTACGCGGTGAACACTGAAGCTTTCTTT CASSYAVNTEAFF
TRBJ2-2 . TRBV4-3 . TGCGCCAGCAGCCAAGTAAGGAGCGACGAGGGCACCGGGGAGCTGTTTTTT CASSQVRSDEGTGELFF
TRBJ1-2 . TRBV19 . TGTGCCAGTAGTCCTCAGGGTAACTATGGCTACACCTTC CASSPQGNYGYTF
TRBJ2-1 . TRBV18 . TGTGCCAGCTCACCTGAGGGGGGCCTCTACAATGAGCAGTTCTTC CASSPEGGLYNEQFF
TRBJ2-7 . TRBV4-1 TRBD1 TGCGCCAGCAGCCAAGATATTTCCGGGACAGACATCTCCTACGAGCAGTACTTC CASSQDISGTDISYEQYF
TRBJ2-7 . TRBV18 . TGTGCCAGCTCACCACCTTTCGTCTCGATTACCGAGCAGTACTTC CASSPPFVSITEQYF
TRBJ2-7 . TRBV11-2 . TGTGCCAGCACCCAATTCGAAGGGGTGCCCGTAGACGAGCAGTACTTC CASTQFEGVPVDEQYF
TRBJ1-3 once TRBV5-4 . TGTGCCAGCAGCAGTACAGGCGAAGAGGGAAACACCATATATTTT CASSSTGEEGNTIYF
TRBJ2-7 . TRBV6-1 . TGTGCCAGCAGTGAGTACCAGGGTTCACTCTACGAGCAGTACTTC CASSEYQGSLYEQYF
TRBJ1-5 . TRBV5-1 . TGCGCCAGCAGCTTTTCGTCGGGAGAGAATAGCAATCAGCCCCAGCATTTT CASSFSSGENSNQPQHF
TRBJ2-1 . TRBV11-2 TRBD2 TGTGCCAGCAGCACGGGGCCCGGGACTAGCGTTAATGAGCAGTTCTTC CASSTGPGTSVNEQFF
TRBJ1-2 . TRBV15 . TGTGCCACCAGCAGAGATCGAGCCGACGTGGCTGGCTACACCTTC CATSRDRADVAGYTF
TRBJ1-1 . TRBV7-9 TRBD1 TGTGCCAGCAGCATCAGGGGGCCGGACACTGAAGCTTTCTTT CASSIRGPDTEAFF
TRBJ1-1 . TRBV7-9 TRBD1 TGTGCCAGCAGCACGCCCATTGGACAGGGGGGCACTGAAGCTTTCTTT CASSTPIGQGGTEAFF
TRBJ1-2 . TRBV28 . TGTGCCAGCAGTCCCCTGGCGTGGGACTCCAGAAACTATGGCTACACCTTC CASSPLAWDSRNYGYTF
TRBJ2-1 . TRBV5-4 TRBD2 TGTGCCAGCAGCTTTTCTAGCGGGAGGGCCAGAGGTGATGAGCAGTTCTTC CASSFSSGRARGDEQFF
TRBJ2-1 . TRBV10-3 . TGTGCCATCGGAGGAAGGGCGGGAATGGATGAGCAGTTCTTC CAIGGRAGMDEQFF
TRBJ2-7 . TRBV9 TRBD1 TGTGCCAGCAGCGTAGAGGGGACAGTGCCCTCCTACGAGCAGTACTTC CASSVEGTVPSYEQYF
TRBJ2-7 . TRBV30 . TGTGCCTGGAGTGTAGGTCGGCCCGCGGAGCAGTACTTC CAWSVGRPAEQYF
TRBJ2-7 . TRBV5-4 . TGTGCCAGCAGCTTGGGAAGGGGCCATATCCCCTACGAGCAGTACTTC CASSLGRGHIPYEQYF
TRBJ2-2 . TRBV27 . TGTGCCAGCAGTCTTGACACCGGGGAGCTGTTTTTT CASSLDTGELFF
TRBJ2-1 . TRBV5-1 . TGCGCCAGCAGCTTGGGGGCCTACAATGAGCAGTTCTTC CASSLGAYNEQFF
TRBJ2-1 . TRBV27 TRBD1 TGTGCCAGCAGTTTATCACATCCGGACAGGGGAAATGAGCAGTTCTTC CASSLSHPDRGNEQFF
TRBJ2-5 once TRBV29-1 TRBD1 TGCAGCGTTGTTGGCTGGACAGGGGTTGGGGAGACCCAGTACTTC CSVVGWTGVGETQYF
TRBJ2-1 . TRBV13 . TGTGCCAGCAGCTTGGGCGCGGGGGCAGGGGCCTACAATGAGCAGTTCTTC CASSLGAGAGAYNEQFF
TRBJ2-3 . TRBV5-6 . TGTGCCAGCAGCTTGATTCTAGAGACAGATACGCAGTATTTT CASSLILETDTQYF
TRBJ1-5 . TRBV7-6 . TGTGCCAGCAGCTTAGGGACGGGGGGAAGCAATCAGCCCCAGCATTTT CASSLGTGGSNQPQHF
TRBJ2-3 . TRBV6-1 . TGTGCCAGCAGTGATCGGACCGCGACCTCCACAGATACGCAGTATTTT CASSDRTATSTDTQYF
TRBJ2-7 . TRBV30 . TGTGCCTGGAACAACGGTGGGGGTACCTTTTTCTCAGACATTTTTGAGCAGTACTTC CAWNNGGGTFFSDIFEQYF
TRBJ2-7 . TRBV28 . TGTGCCAGCAGTTTATGGCAGGGGGGGTCCTACGAGCAGTACTTC CASSLWQGGSYEQYF
TRBJ1-1 . TRBV28 . TGTGCCAGCAGTTTTGCGGGGGGTAGCGGTGAAGCTTTCTTT CASSFAGGSGEAFF
TRBJ1-2 . TRBV5-6 . TGTGCCAGCAGCTTGGGGATTGACACAATATATGGCTACACCTTC CASSLGIDTIYGYTF
TRBJ1-3 . TRBV30 . TGTGCCTGGAGTGGAGTCTGGATGACAGCGACTGGAAACACCATATATTTT CAWSGVWMTATGNTIYF
TRBJ2-7 . TRBV6-1 TRBD1 TGTGCCAGCAGTGAATACGGGACAGCTTCCTACGAGCAGTACTTC CASSEYGTASYEQYF
TRBJ1-2 . TRBV27 . TGTGCCAGCAGGCCCCTCTATGGCTACACCTTC CASRPLYGYTF
TRBJ2-7 . TRBV7-2 . TGTGCCAGCAGCTTAGGATCCGGCGGAGGGAGGTACGAGCAGTACTTC CASSLGSGGGRYEQYF
TRBJ1-6 . TRBV7-6 . TGTGCCAGCAGCTCGAGGGACGACGTTAATTCACCCCTCCACTTT CASSSRDDVNSPLHF
TRBJ2-2 . TRBV29-1 . TGCAGCGTTGTCAGGGACGCCGGGGAGCTGTTTTTT CSVVRDAGELFF
TRBJ2-3 . TRBV7-3 TRBD2 TGTGCCAGCAGCTCGTTAGCGGGGGGGCCCCCAGATACGCAGTATTTT CASSSLAGGPPDTQYF
TRBJ2-5 . TRBV6-6 . TGTGCCAGCAGCCACCCGCCGGGACCCCTAGGGGAGACCCAGTACTTC CASSHPPGPLGETQYF
TRBJ2-7 . TRBV15 TRBD1 TGTGCCACCAGCAGAGTTAGTTTTGGGACAGGGGACTACGAGCAGTACTTC CATSRVSFGTGDYEQYF
TRBJ1-6 . TRBV25-1 . TGTGCCAGCAGTGGGGGGGTGAATTCACCCCTCCACTTT CASSGGVNSPLHF